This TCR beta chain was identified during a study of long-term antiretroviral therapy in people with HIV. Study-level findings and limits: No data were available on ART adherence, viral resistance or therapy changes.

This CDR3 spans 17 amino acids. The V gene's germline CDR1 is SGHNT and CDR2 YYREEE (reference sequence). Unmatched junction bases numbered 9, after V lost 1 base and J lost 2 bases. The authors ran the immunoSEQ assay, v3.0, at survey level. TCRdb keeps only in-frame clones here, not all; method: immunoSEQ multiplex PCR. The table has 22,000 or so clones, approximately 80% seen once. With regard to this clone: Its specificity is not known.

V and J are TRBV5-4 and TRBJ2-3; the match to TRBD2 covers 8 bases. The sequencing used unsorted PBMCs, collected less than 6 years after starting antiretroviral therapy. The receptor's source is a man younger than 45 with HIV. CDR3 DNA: TGTGCCAGCAGCTTGAGGACTAGCCTCCCCCCCACAGATACGCAGTATTTT. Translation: CASSLRTSLPPTDTQYF.